This T cell receptor (beta chain) was captured by sequencing in a study of blood T cells in healthy people across ages. The study's findings and limits: Roughly linear age-related decline in beta diversity appeared, significant by age 40. Donor CMV infection status was unknown, possibly confounding age-related changes in expanded clonotypes.

Only a few counts were recorded for this clonotype. The antigen remains unidentified. This CDR3 contains 15 residues. V trimming: 0 bases; J trimming: 12 bases; junction bases outside the gene matches: 7. In germline, CDR1 is SGHAT, CDR2 FQNNGV. Through a sample-barcoded 5' primer and a J-beta primer mix, a second PCR was run for 7 to 11 cycles. A single record per CDR3 protein comes from TCRdb applying MiXCR to the 5' RACE reads. Of hundreds of thousands of distinct CDR3 sequences in the sample, 58% are singletons; the top ten hold roughly 22%. Each sample yielded at least 5.5 micrograms of PBMC total RNA.

Sequences were obtained from blood. This clonotype was obtained from a man in his thirties or forties in good health. The chain links TRBV11-2 to TRBJ2-1, with 11 bases aligning to TRBD2. In nucleotides, the CDR3 is TGTGCCAGCAGCTTAGATAGGCCTAGCGGGAGGAGGCAGTTCTTC. Encoded protein: CASSLDRPSGRRQFF.